What follows describes a single TCR beta chain. Its antigen is undetermined. This sample stems from a study of immune evolution from preneoplasia to lung adenocarcinoma. Study overall: HLA loss of heterozygosity: 7% AIS, approximately 15% MIA, about 31% ADC, none AAH. Study-wide results and caveats: From normal lung to invasive adenocarcinoma, top clone frequencies appeared to decrease.

CDR1 is GTSNPN, CDR2 SVGIG, per germline (reference sequence). The CDR3 length is 13 residues. With 3 bases removed from V and 4 bases from J, the gap between germline ends came to 12 bases. Between the mid-2010s and the late 2010s, patients underwent resection in Japan or China. Profiling relied on immunoSEQ multiplex PCR, and the TCRdb table lists in-frame clones only, not all of them. The profile shows approximately 9,700 clones, roughly 74% of them singletons. This receptor was obtained from a person between 65 and 79 years old with lung adenocarcinoma. The chain links TRBV30 to TRBJ1-1; TRBD1 might be the D (5 bases). The specimen sequenced was FFPE minimally invasive lung adenocarcinoma tissue. The CDR3 protein is CAWSFAGGTEAFF. In DNA form, the CDR3 reads TGTGCCTGGAGCTTCGCTGGGGGCACTGAAGCTTTCTTT.